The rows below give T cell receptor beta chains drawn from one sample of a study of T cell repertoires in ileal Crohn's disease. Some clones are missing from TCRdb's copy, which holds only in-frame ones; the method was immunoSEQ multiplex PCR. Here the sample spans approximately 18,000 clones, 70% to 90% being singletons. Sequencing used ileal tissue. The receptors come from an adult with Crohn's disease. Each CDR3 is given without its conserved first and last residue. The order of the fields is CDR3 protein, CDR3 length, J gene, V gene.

AGNAQGLYSGANVLT | 15 | TRBJ2-6 | TRBV7-2
ASGPPGRGSEAF | 12 | TRBJ1-1 | TRBV12-5
SAELDRAGYEQY | 12 | TRBJ2-7 | TRBV29-1
ASSIRGQVYGYT | 12 | TRBJ1-2 | TRBV19
ASSAGGGFRVYEQY | 14 | TRBJ2-7 | TRBV5-6
ASSQGTPYNEQF | 12 | TRBJ2-1 | TRBV4-1
ASSLTGTTYEQY | 12 | TRBJ2-7 | TRBV7-3
ASRSGISNPPYNEQF | 15 | TRBJ2-1 | TRBV12-2
ASSFGRGDNTEAF | 13 | TRBJ1-1 | TRBV4-3
ASSDLGANTQPQH | 13 | TRBJ1-5 | TRBV2
ASSLITGNEQF | 11 | TRBJ2-1 | TRBV7-2
ASSQGGNTIY | 10 | TRBJ1-3 | TRBV7-9
SILRDRGLDGQY | 12 | TRBJ2-5 | TRBV29-1
AISLRTSGGVGYNEQF | 16 | TRBJ2-1 | TRBV10-3
AWSVGGYEQY | 10 | TRBJ2-7 | TRBV30
AGSVAPGLNEKLF | 13 | TRBJ1-4 | TRBV7-2
ASSRGQSNYGYT | 12 | TRBJ1-2 | TRBV14
ASSRDTDTEAF | 11 | TRBJ1-1 | TRBV2
SVRSGDLRFEQF | 12 | TRBJ2-1 | TRBV29-1
ASSYTTSEQY | 10 | TRBJ2-7 | TRBV11-2
ASMQGSNEQF | 10 | TRBJ2-1 | TRBV6-6